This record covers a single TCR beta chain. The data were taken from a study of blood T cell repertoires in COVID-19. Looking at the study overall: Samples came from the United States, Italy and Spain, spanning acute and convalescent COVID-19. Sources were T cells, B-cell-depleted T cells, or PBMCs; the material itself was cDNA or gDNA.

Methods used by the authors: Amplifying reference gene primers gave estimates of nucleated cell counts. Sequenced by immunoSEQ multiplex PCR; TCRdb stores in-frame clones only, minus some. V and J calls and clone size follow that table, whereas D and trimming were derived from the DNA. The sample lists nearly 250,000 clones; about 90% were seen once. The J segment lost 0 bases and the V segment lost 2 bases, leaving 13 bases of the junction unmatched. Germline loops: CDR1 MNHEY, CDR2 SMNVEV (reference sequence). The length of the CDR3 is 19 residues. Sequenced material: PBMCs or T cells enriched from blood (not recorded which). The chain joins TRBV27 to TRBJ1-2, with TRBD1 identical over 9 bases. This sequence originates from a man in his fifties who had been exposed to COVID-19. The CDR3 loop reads CASSLKQTGGILPNYGYTF. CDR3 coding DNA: TGTGCCAGCAGTTTAAAACAGACAGGGGGAATCCTCCCTAACTATGGCTACACCTTC.